Listed below are T cell receptor beta chains from one sample, sequenced in a study of T cell responses to AZD1222 COVID-19 vaccine. This table comes from immunoSEQ multiplex PCR, and its TCRdb copy is limited to in-frame clones, with some not included. The sample contains fewer than 300,000 clones, over 90% of which appear only once. Sample: peripheral blood, taken on day 0 of AZD1222 vaccination. The receptors originated from an adult in good health. The CDR3 runs from the conserved cysteine through the conserved F or W. The D gene is left open where the match is weak. Clone size appears in some rows only: once, few, many, or a class for an expanded clone.

V gene	D gene	clone size	J gene	CDR3 DNA	CDR3 protein
TRBV28	TRBD1	-	TRBJ2-7	TGTGCCAGCAGGCCAGACAGGGGTAGGGGCAACGAGCAGTACTTC	CASRPDRGRGNEQYF
TRBV28	TRBD2	-	TRBJ2-1	TGTGCCAGCAGCAGACTAGCGGGAGGGGGCAATGAGCAGTTCTTC	CASSRLAGGGNEQFF
TRBV11-2	-	-	TRBJ2-3	TGTGCCAGCAGCTTGATAGGTGGGGCAGCCGCTAGCACAGATACGCAGTATTTT	CASSLIGGAAASTDTQYF
TRBV15	-	once	TRBJ1-1	TGTGCCACCAGCAGAGATAAGAACAGGGACACTGAAGCTTTCTTT	CATSRDKNRDTEAFF
TRBV4-2	-	-	TRBJ2-3	TGTGCCAGCAGCCAAGACGGCGGGCTAAGGGGGAATACGCAGTATTTT	CASSQDGGLRGNTQYF
TRBV7-8	-	few	TRBJ1-4	TGTGCCAGCAGCTTAGTTCGGGGATCTAATGAAAAACTGTTTTTT	CASSLVRGSNEKLFF
TRBV29-1	TRBD1	-	TRBJ1-4	TGCAGCGTTGCTAGGCAGGGGGCAGGGGAAAAACTGTTTTTT	CSVARQGAGEKLFF
TRBV5-6	-	-	TRBJ1-4	TGTGCCAGCAGCTTGGCGGCAGGAAAACTGTTTTTT	CASSLAAGKLFF
TRBV5-6	-	-	TRBJ2-7	TGTGCCAGCACACCCCGACGGACTTCCCACGAGCAGTACTTC	CASTPRRTSHEQYF
TRBV11-3	TRBD2	-	TRBJ2-1	TGTGCCAGCAGCTTGCGGGGCGGGACTAGTGGTTATGAGCAGTTCTTC	CASSLRGGTSGYEQFF
TRBV4-2	TRBD1	few	TRBJ1-6	TGTGCCAGCAGCCAAGAGGTGGCAGGGGGGAATTCACCCCTCCACTTT	CASSQEVAGGNSPLHF
TRBV7-9	-	-	TRBJ2-6	TGTGCCAGCAGCAGTGACAGGACAGGGGCCAACGTCCTGACTTTC	CASSSDRTGANVLTF
TRBV19	TRBD1	-	TRBJ1-2	TGTGCCAGTAGCTCCGGAGACAGGGCGCCCCAGACAAATGGCTACACCTTC	CASSSGDRAPQTNGYTF
TRBV7-6	-	-	TRBJ1-6	TGTGCCAGCAGCTTACGAGCGGCGGGGTCGGGGTCACCCCTCCACTTT	CASSLRAAGSGSPLHF
TRBV4-2	-	-	TRBJ2-7	TGTGCCAGCAGCCAAGTATCGAGCTCCTACGAGCAGTACTTC	CASSQVSSSYEQYF
TRBV28	TRBD1	-	TRBJ2-7	TGTGCCAGTTTCCAAGGGACAGGGGCCTACGAGCAGTACTTC	CASFQGTGAYEQYF
TRBV5-1	-	-	TRBJ1-5	TGCGCCAGCAGCTTGGGTAGCAATCAGCCCCAGCATTTT	CASSLGSNQPQHF
TRBV18	-	-	TRBJ2-7	TGTGCCAGCTCACGAACATCCTACGAGCAGTACTTC	CASSRTSYEQYF
TRBV10-3	TRBD2	-	TRBJ2-3	TGTGCCATCAGTCATAGCGGGGGAACAGATACGCAGTATTTT	CAISHSGGTDTQYF
TRBV6-1	-	once	TRBJ1-1	TGTGCCAGCAGTGATAATTGGGGGGAAGCTTTCTTT	CASSDNWGEAFF
TRBV10-3	TRBD1	-	TRBJ1-1	TGTGCCATCAGGGGGACAGCAGGCTTTGAAGCTTTCTTT	CAIRGTAGFEAFF
TRBV28	TRBD2	-	TRBJ2-1	TGTGCCAGCAGTTTAGAACGGGAGGGCCTATACAATGAGCAGTTCTTC	CASSLEREGLYNEQFF
TRBV2	TRBD1	-	TRBJ1-4	TGTGCCAGCAGTGAAAGGGGGCCGACTAATGAAAAACTGTTTTTT	CASSERGPTNEKLFF
TRBV7-9	-	once	TRBJ2-5	TGTGCCAGCAGCTTAGGTGGCTACCAAGAGACCCAGTACTTC	CASSLGGYQETQYF
TRBV11-2	-	-	TRBJ2-1	TGTGCCAGCAGCTCCCAGCGGGTCTCCTACAATGAGCAGTTCTTC	CASSSQRVSYNEQFF
TRBV29-1	-	-	TRBJ1-1	TGCAGCGGGACCAGGACAACGAACACTGAAGCTTTCTTT	CSGTRTTNTEAFF
TRBV15	-	-	TRBJ2-1	TGTGCCACCAGCAGAGATCGAGTGGGGGGGCCATATGAGCAGTTCTTC	CATSRDRVGGPYEQFF
TRBV7-2	-	-	TRBJ1-4	TGTGCCAGCAGCTTAAGTTCGGGAGCTAATGAAAAACTGTTTTTT	CASSLSSGANEKLFF
TRBV30	TRBD1	-	TRBJ1-2	TGTGCCTGGAGTTACAGGGGGACCTATGGCTACACCTTC	CAWSYRGTYGYTF
TRBV24-1	TRBD2	once	TRBJ2-2	TGTGCCACCAGTGCTAGCGGGGCGGGCACCGGGGAGCTGTTTTTT	CATSASGAGTGELFF
TRBV19	TRBD1	-	TRBJ2-7	TGTGCCAGTAGCCCTGGACAGGGGCGGTTGTACGAGCAGTACTTC	CASSPGQGRLYEQYF
TRBV28	-	-	TRBJ2-3	TGTGCCAGCAGTTTCACCAGTACCGGGGATACGCAGTATTTT	CASSFTSTGDTQYF
TRBV14	-	-	TRBJ2-2	TGTGCCAGCAGCCAAAGGACCCACACCGGGGAGCTGTTTTTT	CASSQRTHTGELFF
TRBV2	-	-	TRBJ2-2	TGTGCCAGCAGTCTTGGACTAAACACCGGGGAGCTGTTTTTT	CASSLGLNTGELFF
TRBV28	-	-	TRBJ1-5	TGTGCGGCCGGCCAGGGAACTCAGCCCCAGCATTTT	CAAGQGTQPQHF
TRBV4-2	TRBD1	-	TRBJ1-1	TGTGCCAGCAGCCCCGAACAGGGGACGAACACTGAAGCTTTCTTT	CASSPEQGTNTEAFF
TRBV3-1/TRBV3-2	TRBD2	-	TRBJ2-1	TGTGCCAGCGGGCGCAGCGGGGGCTACAATGAGCAGTTCTTC	CASGRSGGYNEQFF
TRBV5-8	TRBD1	-	TRBJ2-2	TGTGCCAGCAGCGTCACAGGGGTGGTCACCGGGGAGCTGTTTTTT	CASSVTGVVTGELFF
TRBV4-1	-	-	TRBJ1-5	TGCGCCAGCAGCCAAGATCACGCGTACAATCAGCCCCAGCATTTT	CASSQDHAYNQPQHF
TRBV19	-	-	TRBJ1-3	TGTGCCAGTAGTACCGGGCCCTCTGGAAACACCATATATTTT	CASSTGPSGNTIYF
TRBV20-1	-	-	TRBJ2-1	TGCAGTGCTAGTGAGGGGGGCGATGAGCAGTTCTTC	CSASEGGDEQFF
TRBV24-1	-	-	TRBJ2-1	TGTGCCACCAGTGGACTAGGGTACAATGAGCAGTTCTTC	CATSGLGYNEQFF
TRBV7-2	TRBD2	-	TRBJ2-7	TGTGCCAGCAGCTTCGGACTAGCGGGAGTCCCCGAGCAGTACTTC	CASSFGLAGVPEQYF
TRBV7-2	-	-	TRBJ2-3	TGTGCCAGCAGCTTAGCTCTCCGTGGGACCACAGATACGCAGTATTTT	CASSLALRGTTDTQYF
TRBV2	-	-	TRBJ2-1	TGTGCCAGCAGTGAATCAGGACCAAAGCAGTTCTTC	CASSESGPKQFF
TRBV12-3/TRBV12-4	-	-	TRBJ2-7	TGTGCCAGCAGTCTAGTAGTTAACGAGCAGTACTTC	CASSLVVNEQYF
TRBV7-3	-	-	TRBJ2-7	TGTGCCAGCAGCTTAACAAGGGTAATGGGCGACGAGCAGTACTTC	CASSLTRVMGDEQYF
TRBV7-2	TRBD2	-	TRBJ2-1	TGTGCCAGCAGCATTAGCGGGAGAAATGAGCAGTTCTTC	CASSISGRNEQFF
TRBV24-1	TRBD1	-	TRBJ1-4	TGTGCCACCAGTGATACCGGGACAGGGAGTGAAAAACTGTTTTTT	CATSDTGTGSEKLFF
TRBV3-1/TRBV3-2	-	once	TRBJ1-3	TGTGCCAGCAGCCAAGGGGAAGCGGGAAACACCATATATTTT	CASSQGEAGNTIYF
TRBV5-6	-	-	TRBJ1-4	TGTGCCAGCAGCTTAGGGACTACTAATGAAAAACTGTTTTTT	CASSLGTTNEKLFF
TRBV4-1	-	once	TRBJ2-2	TGCGCCAGCAGCCCCGACAGGACCGGGGAGCTGTTTTTT	CASSPDRTGELFF
TRBV6-1	-	-	TRBJ2-3	TGTGCCAGCAGTGGGGGTGGCTCACACTTAGCCTCAGATACGCAGTATTTT	CASSGGGSHLASDTQYF
TRBV5-1	-	-	TRBJ2-1	TGCGCCAGCAGCCCCCAGACGGGGAATGAGCAGTTCTTC	CASSPQTGNEQFF
TRBV7-9	-	-	TRBJ2-6	TGTGCCAGCAGTCGGAGCTCTGGGGCCAACGTCCTGACTTTC	CASSRSSGANVLTF
TRBV5-1	TRBD1	-	TRBJ2-2	TGCGCCAGCAGCTCCGGGACAGGGACGAACACCGGGGAGCTGTTTTTT	CASSSGTGTNTGELFF
TRBV14	-	-	TRBJ2-2	TGTGCCAGCAGCCAGTCTGGGCCTCGGGTGTTTTTT	CASSQSGPRVFF